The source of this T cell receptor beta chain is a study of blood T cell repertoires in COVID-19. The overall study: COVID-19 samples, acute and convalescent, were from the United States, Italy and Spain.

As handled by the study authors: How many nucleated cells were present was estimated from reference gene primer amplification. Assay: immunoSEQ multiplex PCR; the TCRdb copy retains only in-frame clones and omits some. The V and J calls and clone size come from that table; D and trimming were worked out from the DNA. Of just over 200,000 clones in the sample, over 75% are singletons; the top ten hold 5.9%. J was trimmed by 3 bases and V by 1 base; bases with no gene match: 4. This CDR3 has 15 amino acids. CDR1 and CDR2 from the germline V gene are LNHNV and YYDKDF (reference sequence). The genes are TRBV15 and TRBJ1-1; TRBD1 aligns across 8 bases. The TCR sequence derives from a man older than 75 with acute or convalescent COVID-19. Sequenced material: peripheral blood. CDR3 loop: CATSRAQTGDTEAFF. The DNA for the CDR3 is TGTGCCACCAGCAGAGCTCAGACAGGGGACACTGAAGCTTTCTTT.